This entry concerns a single T cell receptor beta chain. Its target is unknown. This sample was taken from a study of T cell repertoires in cytomegalovirus infection. Study background: In public TCR beta signatures, there were indications of both CMV infection and matching HLA type.

One entry per CDR3 protein, called by TCRdb with MiXCR from the reads. The table shows 50,000 to 55,000 distinct CDR3 sequences, with 20% to 25% occurring only once. Study findings and constraints: The study identified carriers of CMV plus the relevant HLA from cumulative public TCR beta family frequency. The study found HLA-C-restricted CMV-specific TCR beta clonotypes dominating the ex vivo response.

CDR1 and CDR2 (germline): SGHTA, FQGNSA. The germline V and J ends were trimmed by 0 bases and 0 bases, with 6 bases remaining between them. This CDR3 comprises 14 residues. The sequence was collected from a human donor in good health (CMV status not recorded). Some clones in this sample may be carry-over from other donors' samples. The starting material was CD8+ T cells from cultured PBMCs, obtained from culture after CMV antigen stimulation. The rearrangement joins TRBV7-2 to TRBJ2-7; D ambiguous. Written as DNA, the CDR3 is TGTGCCAGCAGCTTAGCCTCCAGCTCCTACGAGCAGTACTTC. As protein: CASSLASSSYEQYF. The full variable domain, its missing parts supplied by reference TRBV7-2 and TRBJ2-7, is GAGVSQSPSNKVTEKGKDVELRCDPISGHTALYWYRQSLGQGLEFLIYFQGNSAPDKSGLPSDRFSAERTGGSVSTLTIQRTQQEDSAVYLCASSLASSSYEQYFGPGTRLTVT.